The 13 T cell receptor beta chains listed next were all sequenced from one sample in a study of CD8 T cells in ankylosing spondylitis. What these receptors recognize is not known. MiXCR, applied by TCRdb to the 5' RACE reads, yields one record per CDR3 protein. The sample consists of over 200,000 distinct CDR3 sequences, around 20% of them appearing once. Study-level points and caveats: Within ankylosing spondylitis blood, a TCR beta motif made up of eight highly homologous variants appeared to be characteristic.

Sequencing input: blood, either unsorted or a sorted T cell fraction (not recorded which). All receptors derive from a male donor with ankylosing spondylitis.

This clonotype appeared many times. This rearrangement joins TRBV29-1 to TRBJ2-7; D may be TRBD2 (6 bases). The CDR3 extends over 11 amino acids. Germline values: CDR1 SQVTM, CDR2 ANQGSEA. V was clipped by 6 bases and J by 6 bases, with 12 bases between them. As DNA, the CDR3 is TGCAGCGTGGAGGAGGGTGGCGAGCAGTACTTC. This sequence encodes CSVEEGGEQYF.

This clonotype was seen a handful of times. The V gene is TRBV12-3 or TRBV12-4, the J gene TRBJ2-2; 9 bases match TRBD2. The CDR3 consists of 15 residues. The V segment lost 6 bases and the J segment 4 bases; nucleotides outside the gene matches: 6. For the CDR3, the DNA is TGTGCCAGCAGCCCCCTGACTAGCGGCACCGGGGAGCTGTTTTTT. Protein: CASSPLTSGTGELFF.

The rearrangement links TRBV20-1 to TRBJ2-7, with 9 bases aligning to TRBD1. The germline V gene encodes CDR1 DFQATT and CDR2 SNEGSKA (reference sequence). The CDR3 covers 16 residues. Germline trimming cut 5 bases from V and 0 bases from J; bases unmatched to any gene: 11. In nucleotides, the CDR3 is TGCAGTGCTTTTTCATCCGGGACAGGGTTCTCCTACGAGCAGTACTTC. Protein: CSAFSSGTGFSYEQYF.

This clonotype was recorded only once. This sequence joins TRBV5-4 and TRBJ2-7; 9 bases line up with TRBD1. This CDR3 comprises 15 residues. The germline CDR1 and CDR2 sequences are SGHNT and YYREEE (reference sequence). V lost 4 bases to trimming and J lost 2 bases; unmatched junction nucleotides: 7. The CDR3 DNA sequence: TGTGCCAGCAGCACGGGACAGGGTCTAGCCTACGAGCAGTACTTC. Its protein is CASSTGQGLAYEQYF.

CDR3 nucleotides: TGTGCCACCTGGACATCAGAAGCTTTCTTT. Translated, it gives CATWTSEAFF. The chain recombines TRBV28 with TRBJ1-1, with TRBD1 as a possible D gene (5 bases). V was clipped by 10 bases and J by 8 bases, with 11 bases between them. The CDR3 contains 10 residues. Germline-derived CDR1 and CDR2 are MDHEN and SYDVKM.

This sequence joins TRBV2 and TRBJ2-7; either TRBD1 or TRBD2 may supply D (5 bases each). The CDR3 totals 13 residues. The V gene's germline CDR1 is SNHLY and CDR2 FYNNEI. Trimming took 7 bases from V and 2 from J, leaving 12 bases between them. Written as DNA, the CDR3 is TGTGCCAGCACGGGACGAAAGACCTACGAGCAGTACTTC. Translation gives CASTGRKTYEQYF.

This chain connects TRBV6-1 to TRBJ2-1; TRBD2 matches 9 bases. The CDR3 runs 16 residues. With 2 bases clipped from V and 3 bases from J, the junction kept 5 bases outside the gene matches. Germline V lookup: CDR1 MNHNS, CDR2 SASEGT. Written as DNA, the CDR3 is TGTGCCAGCAGTGAAATGGGACTAGCTGACTACAATGAGCAGTTCTTC. Its protein is CASSEMGLADYNEQFF.

This rearrangement joins TRBV5-1 to TRBJ2-7; TRBD1 agrees at 11 bases. CDR3 size: 14 residues. Trimming took 6 bases from V and 4 from J; bases not matched to a gene: 6. The germline V gene has CDR1 SGHRS and CDR2 YFSETQ. CDR3 nucleotides: TGCGCCAGCAAGTGGACAGGGGGCGCGTACGAGCAGTACTTC. Its translation: CASKWTGGAYEQYF.

There are a few counts of this clonotype. The V gene is TRBV12-3 or TRBV12-4, the J gene TRBJ2-3; D unresolved. The CDR3 covers 15 residues. V shed 7 bases and J shed 0 bases, with 14 bases lying between them. The CDR3 DNA reads TGTGCCAGCACCGGATGGAATACTAGCACAGATACGCAGTATTTT. Translating it yields CASTGWNTSTDTQYF.

This clonotype was seen more than once but under ten times. The chain uses TRBV20-1 and TRBJ2-1; TRBD2 agrees at 12 bases. J was trimmed by 9 bases and V by 4 bases; bases with no gene match: 10. The CDR3 runs to 15 residues. Germline CDR1 reads DFQATT; CDR2 reads SNEGSKA (reference sequence). CDR3 bases: TGCAGTGCTAACCCGAGGCTAGCGGGGGGGGGTGAGCAGTTCTTC. Its protein product is CSANPRLAGGGEQFF.

This clonotype occurred a few times. The gene calls are TRBV3-1 and TRBJ2-1; no definite D call. CDR1 and CDR2 from the germline V gene are LGHDT and YNNKEL (reference sequence). Trimming left V 0 bases short and J 2 bases short, with 11 bases between. The CDR3 consists of 16 residues. CDR3 protein: CASSQDEAFTYNEQFF. CDR3 DNA sequence: TGTGCCAGCAGCCAAGATGAAGCGTTTACCTACAATGAGCAGTTCTTC.

This chain links TRBV7-3 with TRBJ1-1, with D possibly TRBD1 on 6 matching bases. The V and J ends lost 4 bases and 5 bases respectively, with 11 bases between them. The CDR3 has 13 amino acids. CDR1 and CDR2 from the germline V gene are SGHTA and FQGTGA. This CDR3 reads CASSSEGGTEAFF. The CDR3, as DNA: TGTGCCAGCAGCTCGGAGGGGGGGACTGAAGCTTTCTTT.

This clonotype came up many times. The chain recombines TRBV27 with TRBJ2-1, with 7 nucleotides matching TRBD2. Germline values: CDR1 MNHEY, CDR2 SMNVEV (reference sequence). V dropped 1 base and J dropped 9; count of bases not matched to a gene: 9. CDR3 length equals 15 residues. CDR3 sequence: CASSLWRGSPGEQFF. The CDR3 DNA follows: TGTGCCAGCAGTTTATGGCGGGGGTCCCCCGGTGAGCAGTTCTTC.